Shown below are 16 T cell receptor beta chains from a single sample sequenced in a study of blood T cell repertoires in COVID-19. Profiled with immunoSEQ multiplex PCR; TCRdb holds only in-frame clones, not every one. In the table there are a few hundred thousand clones, 80% to 85% of which are singletons. The sequencing sample was made of peripheral blood. These receptors came from a woman in her sixties with acute or convalescent COVID-19.

This chain links TRBV10-3 with TRBJ1-2; D is perhaps TRBD1 (5 bases). This CDR3 comprises 15 residues. V gave up 6 bases and J gave up 0 bases, with 14 bases separating them. Per germline, CDR1 ENHRY and CDR2 SYGVKD. The CDR3 here is CAIREGTRSNYGYTF. CDR3 DNA: TGTGCCATCAGGGAGGGGACTCGTTCTAACTATGGCTACACCTTC.

The gene calls are TRBV5-1 and TRBJ2-5; 12 positions match TRBD1. V gave up 4 bases and J gave up 5 bases; unmatched junction bases: 6. CDR3 length equals 15 residues. The germline V gene has CDR1 SGHRS and CDR2 YFSETQ. The CDR3 region is CASSDGTGGFETQYF. The CDR3 region has the DNA TGCGCCAGCAGCGACGGGACAGGGGGCTTCGAGACCCAGTACTTC.

V is TRBV7-3 and J is TRBJ2-1; D remains unclear. Germline CDR1 and CDR2: SGHTA and FQGTGA. Between the trimmed V and J ends, which lost 5 bases and 6 bases, there was a span of 17 bases. This CDR3 is built from 15 residues. CDR3 sequence: CASSPTGQVGNEQFF. The CDR3 DNA sequence: TGTGCCAGCAGCCCAACGGGTCAAGTCGGCAATGAGCAGTTCTTC.

This clone was found once. The chain has TRBV5-4 and TRBJ2-1; D might be TRBD2 (7 bases). Germline CDR1 SGHNT, CDR2 YYREEE (reference sequence). The CDR3 extends over 15 amino acids. The V end lost 0 bases, the J end lost 4 bases, and 11 bases lay between the germline ends. The CDR3 reads CASSLAGGGYNEQFF. CDR3 coding DNA: TGTGCCAGCAGCTTGGCGGGGGGCGGATACAATGAGCAGTTCTTC.

The CDR3 bases are TGTGCCAGCAGTCCACAGGCCCCCTACGAGCAGTACTTC. This translates into CASSPQAPYEQYF. This chain connects TRBV6-5 to TRBJ2-7; possible D gene TRBD1, 5 bases. The CDR3 totals 13 residues. With 5 bases removed from V and 2 bases from J, the gap between germline ends came to 10 bases. The germline CDR1 and CDR2 sequences are MNHEY and SVGAGI.

The chain couples TRBV20-1 to TRBJ1-6; 10 bases align to TRBD1. V trimming: 3 bases; J trimming: 10 bases; junction bases outside the gene matches: 3. The CDR3 has 13 residues. Germline-derived CDR1 and CDR2 are DFQATT and SNEGSKA (reference sequence). Written as DNA, the CDR3 is TGCAGTGCTAGTCGACAGGGGGCCTCACCCCTCCACTTT. It codes for CSASRQGASPLHF.

The V gene is TRBV5-1, the J gene TRBJ1-1, with 8 bases aligning to TRBD1. The CDR3 runs 20 residues. V lost 0 bases to trimming and J lost 0 bases; unmatched junction nucleotides: 16. Germline assignment: CDR1 SGHRS and CDR2 YFSETQ. The CDR3 sequence: CASSLVGKGQGGIMNTEAFF. The CDR3, as DNA: TGCGCCAGCAGCTTGGTTGGTAAAGGACAGGGAGGAATCATGAACACTGAAGCTTTCTTT.

Comment on this clone: Other DNA sequences in the same sample also yield this CDR3. J is TRBJ1-3 and V is TRBV7-2, with D uncertain. CDR3 length: 15 residues. V lost 5 bases, J lost 0 bases, and 11 bases lay in between. Germline CDR1 SGHTA, CDR2 FQGNSA. This CDR3 is CASSQRGSSGNTIYF. Here the CDR3 DNA reads TGTGCCAGCAGCCAACGAGGGAGCTCTGGAAACACCATATATTTT.

Regarding this clone: Other DNA variants within this sample encode the same CDR3. The rearrangement links TRBV4-1 to TRBJ1-4; 10 nucleotides agree with TRBD1. This CDR3 has 15 amino acids. Unmatched junction bases numbered 4, after V lost 2 bases and J lost 7 bases. The germline gives CDR1 MGHRA, CDR2 YSYEKL. CDR3 amino acids: CASSQPGQGGEKLFF. The CDR3, as DNA: TGCGCCAGCAGCCAACCCGGACAGGGGGGTGAAAAACTGTTTTTT.

This sequence joins TRBV2 and TRBJ1-1; D not certain. Germline lookup yields CDR1 SNHLY and CDR2 FYNNEI. The CDR3 spans 13 residues. V gave up 4 bases and J gave up 5 bases, with 11 bases separating them. The CDR3 region is CASSGPGDTEAFF. The DNA for the CDR3 is TGTGCCAGCAGTGGCCCCGGGGATACTGAAGCTTTCTTT. Looking up the rest from reference TRBV2 and TRBJ1-1 gives the full variable domain: EPEVTQTPSHQVTQMGQEVILRCVPISNHLYFYWYRQILGQKVEFLVSFYNNEISEKSEIFDDQFSVERPDGSNFTLKIRSTKLEDSAMYFCASSGPGDTEAFFGQGTRLTVV.

The chain has TRBV19 and TRBJ1-5; 8 bases align to TRBD1. CDR1 is LNHDA, CDR2 SQIVND, per germline (reference sequence). V lost 7 bases, J lost 0 bases, and 11 bases stayed unmatched. The CDR3 has 17 amino acids. CDR3: CASTLNRGAYSNQPQHF. The CDR3 DNA is TGTGCCAGTACCCTTAACAGGGGGGCTTATAGCAATCAGCCCCAGCATTTT.

The CDR3: CSSQGASTEAFF. For the CDR3, the DNA is TGCAGCTCACAGGGGGCGTCCACTGAAGCTTTCTTT. J is TRBJ1-1 and V is TRBV29-1; 9 positions match TRBD1. The V gene's germline CDR1 is SQVTM and CDR2 ANQGSEA. There are 12 residues in the CDR3. J gave up 4 bases and V 8 bases, and 5 bases lay outside the gene matches.

This clone was counted a few times. The V call is TRBV10-3, the J call TRBJ2-1; maybe TRBD1 (8 bases). V was pared by 7 bases and J by 5 bases, with 15 bases between. Germline V gives CDR1 ENHRY, CDR2 SYGVKD. The CDR3 contains 14 residues. CDR3 sequence: CAINKQGGNNEQFF. The DNA of the CDR3 is TGTGCCATCAATAAACAGGGGGGGAACAATGAGCAGTTCTTC.

CDR3 region: CASSIAVNTGELFF. CDR3 coding DNA: TGTGCCAGTAGTATAGCCGTCAACACCGGGGAGCTGTTTTTT. The V gene is TRBV19, the J gene TRBJ2-2, with D unclear. Germline values: CDR1 LNHDA, CDR2 SQIVND (reference sequence). Trimming left V 1 base short and J 2 bases short, with 5 bases between. The CDR3 length is 14 residues.

This clone was detected only once. The chain combines TRBV2 with TRBJ2-1; 7 bases map to TRBD2. The CDR3 runs 13 residues. The V segment lost 8 bases and the J segment 4 bases; nucleotides outside the gene matches: 5. Per the germline V gene, CDR1 is SNHLY and CDR2 is FYNNEI. The CDR3 bases are TGTGCCAGCGGAGGACTAGGTTACAATGAGCAGTTCTTC. Residues: CASGGLGYNEQFF. Looking up the rest from reference TRBV2 and TRBJ2-1 gives the full variable domain: EPEVTQTPSHQVTQMGQEVILRCVPISNHLYFYWYRQILGQKVEFLVSFYNNEISEKSEIFDDQFSVERPDGSNFTLKIRSTKLEDSAMYFCASGGLGYNEQFFGPGTRLTVL.

This clone was found a few times. The J gene is TRBJ2-1, the V gene TRBV29-1; 10 nucleotides agree with TRBD1. V lost 1 base to trimming and J lost 5 bases; unmatched junction nucleotides: 8. Germline V CDR1 and CDR2: SQVTM, ANQGSEA. The CDR3 runs to 16 residues. The CDR3 sequence: CSVEGSGQGTDNEQFF. In DNA form, the CDR3 reads TGCAGCGTTGAAGGATCGGGACAGGGGACGGACAATGAGCAGTTCTTC.